Listed below are T cell receptor beta chains from one sample, sequenced in a study of regulatory T cells in long-lasting Graves disease. TCRdb passed the multiplex PCR reads through MiXCR, listing each CDR3 protein once. The data contain 400,000 to 500,000 distinct CDR3 sequences, 12% to 15% of them singletons. This same sample was also taken into another study, of T cells in Graves' hyperthyroidism and ophthalmopathy.

The material sequenced was peripheral blood mononuclear cells (PBMCs), taken at new diagnosis, from a patient treated with antithyroid drugs. The source of these receptors is a woman in her fifties or sixties with Graves disease. Each CDR3 is given with its conserved first and last residue. D genes are given only for firm matches. Clone sizes are given selectively: once, few, many, or a class where the clone is expanded.

D gene	J gene	clone size	V gene	CDR3 length	CDR3 protein
.	TRBJ2-5	.	TRBV29-1	14	CSVVVATSQETQYF
TRBD1	TRBJ2-7	many	TRBV11-2	14	CASSTRTGYNEQYF
.	TRBJ1-2	many	TRBV3-1	13	CASSQDTDQIYTF
TRBD2	TRBJ2-1	many	TRBV2	16	CASSPGLAGGNNEQFF
TRBD2	TRBJ2-2	once	TRBV6-4	15	CASRRLASNTGELFF
.	TRBJ1-1	.	TRBV19	15	CASSTPGEVNTEAFF
.	TRBJ1-6	.	TRBV3-1	15	CASSQDQGRNSPLHF
.	TRBJ1-2	many	TRBV12-5	14	CASGLAGFRNGYTF
.	TRBJ1-5	many	TRBV7-9	14	CASSLVGDYQPQHF
.	TRBJ1-5	.	TRBV18	17	CASSPGQGDDGYQPQHF
TRBD2	TRBJ2-3	few	TRBV7-2	17	CASSLKILAGPPDTQYF
TRBD2	TRBJ2-1	few	TRBV11-2	15	CASSLAGRAGNEQFF
TRBD2	TRBJ2-1	.	TRBV7-9	16	CASSQATSGRPNEQFF
.	TRBJ1-5	.	TRBV18	15	CASSLDSGYNQPQHF
TRBD1	TRBJ2-2	.	TRBV5-1	13	CASSEDRVGELFF
.	TRBJ2-1	few	TRBV28	13	CASSFAGINEQFF
.	TRBJ2-2	many	TRBV11-2	13	CASSLSYTGELFF
.	TRBJ2-7	few	TRBV3-1	14	CASSQAPDSYEQYF
.	TRBJ2-4	once	TRBV6-1	14	CASSRSWTVNIQYF
TRBD1	TRBJ2-1	many	TRBV6-5	19	CASSYSALKRGRRNNEQFF
TRBD1	TRBJ2-5	many	TRBV28	15	CASSPGQGFQETQYF
.	TRBJ2-1	.	TRBV19	15	CASSIWLSGGNEQFF
TRBD1	TRBJ1-5	few	TRBV20-1	15	CSARDPGTDNQPQHF
.	TRBJ2-7	many	TRBV4-1	15	CASSQAVAAAYEQYF
TRBD2	TRBJ2-7	.	TRBV7-3	15	CASSLRSGGSYEQYF
TRBD2	TRBJ2-5	many	TRBV29-1	14	CSAGLAEPQETQYF
TRBD1	TRBJ2-7	few	TRBV29-1	12	CSVTQGAYEQYF
.	TRBJ1-2	many	TRBV28	12	CASRPGVYGYTF
TRBD1	TRBJ1-1	many	TRBV11-3	14	CASSLTGANTEAFF
.	TRBJ2-7	many	TRBV7-8	15	CASSLRWAEGYEQYF
TRBD1	TRBJ1-2	few	TRBV13	17	CASSPRSDRGLVHGYTF
TRBD1	TRBJ2-3	.	TRBV10-3	16	CAISDRTGGAVDTQYF
.	TRBJ1-6	.	TRBV2	14	CASSVGSGNSPLHF
.	TRBJ2-3	many	TRBV12-3/TRBV12-4	15	CASSRLSGVSDTQYF
.	TRBJ1-5	few	TRBV5-1	14	CASSLGQGEQPQHF
TRBD1	TRBJ2-7	.	TRBV5-1	15	CASSAIGTEVYEQYF
TRBD2	TRBJ2-3	.	TRBV11-2	16	CASSLVGGGRGDTQYF
TRBD2	TRBJ2-1	many	TRBV28	15	CASSYLAGEYNEQFF
.	TRBJ1-6	many	TRBV7-8	14	CASSLDSRDSPLHF
.	TRBJ2-3	few	TRBV25-1	15	CASSDQTDLTDTQYF
.	TRBJ2-7	.	TRBV29-1	15	CSVETERRGSYEQYF